This is a list of T cell receptor beta chains from one sample in a study of cytomegalovirus exposure and HLA in healthy donors. Profiling relied on immunoSEQ multiplex PCR, and the TCRdb table lists in-frame clones only, not all of them. Among some 98,000 clones, 9.4% were seen once, and the ten largest hold about 4.7%. Sequencing was done on a sample of PBMCs. The receptors originated from a man aged 50 or older in good health and CMV-seropositive. Both conserved end residues are part of each CDR3. The D gene is left open where the match is weak. For some rows the clone size is stated as once, few or many, or as a class when expanded; others skip it.

cdr3_aa: CASSPGWEQYF; cdr3_nt: TGTGCCAGCAGCCCGGGATGGGAGCAGTACTTC; v_call: TRBV7-9; clone_size: few; j_call: TRBJ2-7; cdr3_length: 11; d_call: NA
cdr3_aa: CASSNEPRSSKETQYF; cdr3_nt: TGTGCCAGCAGCAATGAACCGCGGAGCAGTAAGGAGACCCAGTACTTC; v_call: TRBV21-1; clone_size: few; j_call: TRBJ2-5; cdr3_length: 16; d_call: NA
cdr3_aa: CASSSARGGAAGYTF; cdr3_nt: TGTGCCAGCAGTTCCGCCCGCGGGGGTGCCGCTGGCTACACCTTC; v_call: TRBV28; clone_size: few; j_call: TRBJ1-2; cdr3_length: 15; d_call: NA
cdr3_aa: CASSSGYAATGYPF; cdr3_nt: TGTGCCAGCAGCTCGGGGTACGCGGCGACGGGCTACCCCTTC; v_call: TRBV11-2; clone_size: NA; j_call: TRBJ1-2; cdr3_length: 14; d_call: NA
cdr3_aa: CASNSDPGQVKQYF; cdr3_nt: TGTGCCAGTAACTCGGATCCGGGACAGGTCAAGCAGTACTTC; v_call: TRBV19; clone_size: NA; j_call: TRBJ2-7; cdr3_length: 14; d_call: TRBD1
cdr3_aa: CASSSQPDLAYEQYF; cdr3_nt: TGTGCCAGCAGCTCACAGCCCGACCTGGCCTACGAGCAGTACTTC; v_call: TRBV5-4; clone_size: NA; j_call: TRBJ2-7; cdr3_length: 15; d_call: NA
cdr3_aa: CASSHGHANTGELFF; cdr3_nt: TGTGCCAGCAGCCATGGGCACGCGAACACCGGGGAGCTGTTTTTT; v_call: TRBV28; clone_size: NA; j_call: TRBJ2-2; cdr3_length: 15; d_call: NA
cdr3_aa: CASRLAGGGELFF; cdr3_nt: TGTGCCAGCAGATTAGCGGGGGGCGGGGAGCTGTTTTTT; v_call: TRBV6-1; clone_size: NA; j_call: TRBJ2-2; cdr3_length: 13; d_call: TRBD2
cdr3_aa: CASSRSGQGAGDTQYF; cdr3_nt: TGTGCCAGTAGTCGATCGGGACAGGGGGCTGGAGATACGCAGTATTTT; v_call: TRBV19; clone_size: NA; j_call: TRBJ2-3; cdr3_length: 16; d_call: TRBD1
cdr3_aa: CASSRGQGLNSPLHF; cdr3_nt: TGTGCCAGCAGCCGCGGACAGGGGCTCAATTCACCCCTCCACTTT; v_call: TRBV11-3; clone_size: NA; j_call: TRBJ1-6; cdr3_length: 15; d_call: TRBD1
cdr3_aa: CASSLALAGPLDTQYF; cdr3_nt: TGTGCCAGCAGCTTAGCGTTAGCGGGACCTTTAGATACGCAGTATTTT; v_call: TRBV7-9; clone_size: NA; j_call: TRBJ2-3; cdr3_length: 16; d_call: TRBD2
cdr3_aa: CASTDRSGQPQHF; cdr3_nt: TGTGCCAGCACCGACAGATCCGGGCAGCCCCAGCATTTT; v_call: TRBV6-6; clone_size: few; j_call: TRBJ1-5; cdr3_length: 13; d_call: NA
cdr3_aa: CASSAGQNYEQYF; cdr3_nt: TGTGCTAGCAGCGCCGGACAGAACTACGAGCAGTACTTC; v_call: TRBV7-7; clone_size: NA; j_call: TRBJ2-7; cdr3_length: 13; d_call: NA
cdr3_aa: CAAGGPGWNEQFF; cdr3_nt: TGTGCGGCCGGGGGGCCGGGGTGGAATGAGCAGTTCTTC; v_call: TRBV27; clone_size: few; j_call: TRBJ2-1; cdr3_length: 13; d_call: NA
cdr3_aa: CSVGIGRQGPEAFF; cdr3_nt: TGCAGCGTTGGAATAGGGAGACAGGGCCCTGAAGCTTTCTTT; v_call: TRBV29-1; clone_size: few; j_call: TRBJ1-1; cdr3_length: 14; d_call: TRBD1
cdr3_aa: CAGRTGKKVGELFF; cdr3_nt: TGTGCCGGGCGGACAGGGAAGAAGGTCGGGGAGCTGTTTTTT; v_call: TRBV7-2; clone_size: NA; j_call: TRBJ2-2; cdr3_length: 14; d_call: TRBD1
cdr3_aa: CASSLRADEQFF; cdr3_nt: TGTGCCAGCAGCTTACGAGCGGATGAGCAGTTCTTC; v_call: TRBV7-3; clone_size: NA; j_call: TRBJ2-1; cdr3_length: 12; d_call: NA
cdr3_aa: CSVAGPSQPQHF; cdr3_nt: TGCAGCGTTGCAGGGCCTAGTCAGCCCCAGCATTTT; v_call: TRBV29-1; clone_size: few; j_call: TRBJ1-5; cdr3_length: 12; d_call: NA
cdr3_aa: CASSDLRAYEQYF; cdr3_nt: TGTGCCAGCAGTGATCTCAGGGCCTACGAGCAGTACTTC; v_call: TRBV25-1; clone_size: few; j_call: TRBJ2-7; cdr3_length: 13; d_call: NA
cdr3_aa: CASSYVTGPNYGYTF; cdr3_nt: TGTGCCAGCAGTTACGTTACAGGACCTAACTATGGCTACACCTTC; v_call: TRBV6-5; clone_size: NA; j_call: TRBJ1-2; cdr3_length: 15; d_call: NA
cdr3_aa: CASSARPGYNEQFF; cdr3_nt: TGTGCCAGCAGCGCGCGGCCCGGGTACAATGAGCAGTTCTTC; v_call: TRBV9; clone_size: once; j_call: TRBJ2-1; cdr3_length: 14; d_call: NA
cdr3_aa: CASAPGGTGANVLTF; cdr3_nt: TGTGCCAGCGCACCGGGGGGGACTGGGGCCAACGTCCTGACTTTC; v_call: TRBV6-1; clone_size: NA; j_call: TRBJ2-6; cdr3_length: 15; d_call: TRBD2
cdr3_aa: CASSSGLAGGTGAGELFF; cdr3_nt: TGTGCCAGCTCTTCGGGACTAGCGGGAGGGACAGGCGCCGGGGAGCTGTTTTTT; v_call: TRBV18; clone_size: NA; j_call: TRBJ2-2; cdr3_length: 18; d_call: TRBD2
cdr3_aa: CASRRGGQETQYF; cdr3_nt: TGTGCCAGCAGGAGGGGGGGTCAAGAGACCCAGTACTTC; v_call: TRBV5-4; clone_size: NA; j_call: TRBJ2-5; cdr3_length: 13; d_call: NA
cdr3_aa: CASSDPGGTGGSYEQYF; cdr3_nt: TGCGCCAGCAGTGACCCCGGGGGGACAGGAGGTTCCTACGAGCAGTACTTC; v_call: TRBV10-2; clone_size: few; j_call: TRBJ2-7; cdr3_length: 17; d_call: NA
cdr3_aa: CASSVPYSNQPQHF; cdr3_nt: TGTGCCAGTAGTGTACCCTATAGCAATCAGCCCCAGCATTTT; v_call: TRBV19; clone_size: NA; j_call: TRBJ1-5; cdr3_length: 14; d_call: NA
cdr3_aa: CASSQSRGGGETLFF; cdr3_nt: TGTGCCAGCAGCCAATCCCGGGGTGGAGGAGAGACCCTGTTCTTC; v_call: TRBV11-3; clone_size: NA; j_call: TRBJ2-1; cdr3_length: 15; d_call: NA
cdr3_aa: CASSFDMYNEQFF; cdr3_nt: TGCGCCAGCAGCTTCGACATGTACAATGAGCAGTTCTTC; v_call: TRBV5-1; clone_size: many; j_call: TRBJ2-1; cdr3_length: 13; d_call: NA
cdr3_aa: CASSLNRQPGTEAFF; cdr3_nt: TGTGCCAGCAGCTTAAATCGGCAACCGGGAACTGAAGCTTTCTTT; v_call: TRBV7-2; clone_size: NA; j_call: TRBJ1-1; cdr3_length: 15; d_call: NA
cdr3_aa: CASSPTSGFSSYEQYF; cdr3_nt: TGCGCCAGCAGCCCCACTAGCGGGTTTAGCTCCTACGAGCAGTACTTC; v_call: TRBV4-1; clone_size: few; j_call: TRBJ2-7; cdr3_length: 16; d_call: TRBD2
cdr3_aa: CASSLTGLAGNTQYF; cdr3_nt: TGTGCCAGCAGCTTAACAGGACTAGCGGGGAATACGCAGTATTTT; v_call: TRBV5-4; clone_size: NA; j_call: TRBJ2-3; cdr3_length: 15; d_call: TRBD2
cdr3_aa: CASLPGGPTNEKLFF; cdr3_nt: TGTGCCAGCCTCCCCGGGGGGCCAACTAATGAAAAACTGTTTTTT; v_call: TRBV28; clone_size: few; j_call: TRBJ1-4; cdr3_length: 15; d_call: NA
cdr3_aa: CAWSVHRGSINSPLHF; cdr3_nt: TGTGCCTGGAGTGTCCACAGGGGTTCTATAAATTCACCCCTCCACTTT; v_call: TRBV30; clone_size: few; j_call: TRBJ1-6; cdr3_length: 16; d_call: TRBD1
cdr3_aa: CASSPPGEDIQYF; cdr3_nt: TGTGCCAGCTCACCACCGGGAGAAGACATTCAGTACTTC; v_call: TRBV18; clone_size: NA; j_call: TRBJ2-4; cdr3_length: 13; d_call: NA
cdr3_aa: CASSLEGAAITDTQYF; cdr3_nt: TGCGCCAGCAGCTTGGAGGGAGCGGCTATTACAGATACGCAGTATTTT; v_call: TRBV5-1; clone_size: few; j_call: TRBJ2-3; cdr3_length: 16; d_call: NA
cdr3_aa: CASSGNTGTPGTQYF; cdr3_nt: TGTGCCAGCAGTGGAAACACAGGGACCCCCGGGACCCAGTACTTC; v_call: TRBV6-1; clone_size: few; j_call: TRBJ2-5; cdr3_length: 15; d_call: NA
cdr3_aa: CASSGGRAYEQYF; cdr3_nt: TGTGCCAGTTCCGGCGGGAGAGCCTACGAGCAGTACTTC; v_call: TRBV6-5; clone_size: few; j_call: TRBJ2-7; cdr3_length: 13; d_call: TRBD2
cdr3_aa: CASIPPGNRWAEAFF; cdr3_nt: TGTGCCAGCATCCCTCCGGGAAATCGGTGGGCTGAAGCTTTCTTT; v_call: TRBV28; clone_size: NA; j_call: TRBJ1-1; cdr3_length: 15; d_call: NA
cdr3_aa: CASSFAGLDHEQFF; cdr3_nt: TGTGCCAGCAGCTTTGCAGGACTAGACCATGAGCAGTTCTTC; v_call: TRBV5-4; clone_size: many; j_call: TRBJ2-1; cdr3_length: 14; d_call: TRBD2
cdr3_aa: CASSLVVNQPQHF; cdr3_nt: TGTGCCAGCAGCTTAGTAGTCAATCAGCCCCAGCATTTT; v_call: TRBV7-2; clone_size: NA; j_call: TRBJ1-5; cdr3_length: 13; d_call: NA